This TCR beta chain is drawn from a study of control samples from healthy donors and cancer patients. The method was immunoSEQ multiplex PCR; TCRdb's version includes in-frame clones alone and lacks a portion of them. The repertoire consists of 70,000 or so clones, with 84% occurring once and the leading ten covering roughly 28%. The receptor was isolated from a man aged 50 or older in good health. Sequenced: blood.

DNA for the CDR3: TGTGCCAGCAGCTTTCTAGGGGAGACCCAGTACTTC. Its protein is CASSFLGETQYF. V usage is TRBV13 and J usage is TRBJ2-5; D unresolved. CDR1 is PRHDT and CDR2 is FYEKMQ in the germline V gene (reference sequence). V was clipped by 3 bases and J by 5 bases, with 7 bases between them. This CDR3 spans 12 amino acids.